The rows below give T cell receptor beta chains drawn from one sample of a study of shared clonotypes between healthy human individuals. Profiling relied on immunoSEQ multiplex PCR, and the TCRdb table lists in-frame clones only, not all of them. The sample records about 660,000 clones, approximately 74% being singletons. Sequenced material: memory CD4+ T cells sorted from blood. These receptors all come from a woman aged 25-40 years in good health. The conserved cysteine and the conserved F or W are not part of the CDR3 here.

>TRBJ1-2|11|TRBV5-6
ASSLYRDYGYT
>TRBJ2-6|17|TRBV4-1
ASSQEGLAGRLGANVLT
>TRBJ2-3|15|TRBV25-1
ASSGQGVRGSTDTQY
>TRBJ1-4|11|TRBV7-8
ASSLAGSEKLF
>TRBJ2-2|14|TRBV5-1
ASSLDGTGPTGELF
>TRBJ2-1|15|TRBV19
ASSPVGAGSSYNEQF
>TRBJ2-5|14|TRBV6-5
ASSYSDFRGVETQY
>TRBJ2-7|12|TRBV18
ASSPTGGIYEQY
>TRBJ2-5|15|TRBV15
ATSFGAGGPKTETQY
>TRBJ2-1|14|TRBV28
ASSLGVAGGLNEQF
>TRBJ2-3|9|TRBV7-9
ASSLEDTQY
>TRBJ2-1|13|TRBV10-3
AISIGFRENNEQF
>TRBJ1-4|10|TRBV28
ASGPWNEKLF
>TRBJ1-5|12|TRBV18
ASSPGQVYQPQH
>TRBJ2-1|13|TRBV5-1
ASSLGGSSYNEQF
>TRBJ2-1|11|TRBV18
ASSPSRDNEQF
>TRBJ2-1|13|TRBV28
ACQSGSGTYNEQF
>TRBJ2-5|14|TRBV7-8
ASRRTRGGVGETQY
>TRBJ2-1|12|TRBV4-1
ASSQDLPRDEQF
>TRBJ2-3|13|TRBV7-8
ASSAVEVTTDTQY
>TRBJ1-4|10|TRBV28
ATGPGGEKLF
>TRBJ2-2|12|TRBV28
ASTRGGVWRELF
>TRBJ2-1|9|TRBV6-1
ASTGRDEQF
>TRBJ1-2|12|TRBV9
ASSVKETAYGYT
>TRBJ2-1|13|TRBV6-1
ASAEGWRAYNEQF
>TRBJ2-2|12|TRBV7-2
ASSLDSNTGELF
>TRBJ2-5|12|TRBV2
ASSEGALQETQY
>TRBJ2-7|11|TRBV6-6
ASRSGTGFEQY
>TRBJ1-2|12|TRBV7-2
ASSPPDRASGYT
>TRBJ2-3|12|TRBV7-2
ASSFYADTDTQY
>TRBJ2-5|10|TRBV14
ASSQGVETQY
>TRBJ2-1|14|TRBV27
ASSLSGQGVYNEQF
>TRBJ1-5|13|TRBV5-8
ASSKGQGGVQPQH
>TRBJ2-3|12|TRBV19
ASSIGVGPDTQY
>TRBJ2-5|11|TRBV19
ASTGQGAKTQY
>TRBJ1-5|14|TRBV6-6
ASSLRGLYSNQPQH
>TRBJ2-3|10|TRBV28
ASSFPRQGSY
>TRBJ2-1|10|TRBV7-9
ASSLDSGEQF
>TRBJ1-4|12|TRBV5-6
ASSSIATNEKLF
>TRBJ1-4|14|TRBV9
ASSLGQGSTNEKLF
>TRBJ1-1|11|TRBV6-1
ASSEAGGPEAF
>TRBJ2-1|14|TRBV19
ASSPASGKEYNEQF
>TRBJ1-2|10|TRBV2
ASTEGFYGYT
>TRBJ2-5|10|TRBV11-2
ASSIGTGGQY
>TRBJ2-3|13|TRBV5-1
ASSLGPLGTDTQY
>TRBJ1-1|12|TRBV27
ASSLSGLNTEAF
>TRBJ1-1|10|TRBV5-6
ASNFDVESVF
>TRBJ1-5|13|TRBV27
ASRPLDRVNQPQH
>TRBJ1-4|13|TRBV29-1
SVTPPGTGGEKLF
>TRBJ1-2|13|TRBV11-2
ASSLQVIANYGYT
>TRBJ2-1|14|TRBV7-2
ASSSRTSSRGNEQF